The 11 T cell receptor beta chains reported below all come from one sample, sequenced in a study of PD-1 blockade in classical Hodgkin lymphoma. Measured with immunoSEQ multiplex PCR; TCRdb has only the in-frame clones, and not every one. In the table there are tens of thousands of clones, about three quarters of which are singletons. Time point described: cycle 4 day 1 (C4D1), after less than seven weeks of nivolumab. Each patient experienced a relapse that followed autologous stem cell transplantation, and brentuximab vedotin exposure varied. The sequences come from peripheral blood mononuclear cells (PBMCs), collected before the fourth cycle of nivolumab. The origin of the receptors is a human donor with classical Hodgkin lymphoma.

CDR3 amino acids: CASSYSSGYSYNEQFF. In nucleotides, the CDR3 is TGTGCCAGCAGTTACAGTAGCGGATACTCCTACAATGAGCAGTTCTTC. This chain uses TRBV6-6 with TRBJ2-1, with D possibly being TRBD2 (6 bases). CDR3 length equals 16 residues. Deletions cut 2 bases from V and 0 bases from J, with 11 bases between. Germline values: CDR1 MNHNY, CDR2 SVGAGI (reference sequence).

The chain recombines TRBV5-1 with TRBJ1-3, with D perhaps TRBD1 (6 bases). There are 15 residues in the CDR3. V dropped 0 bases and J dropped 4 bases, with 11 bases sitting between them. Germline CDR1 is SGHRS and CDR2 is YFSETQ. CDR3 nucleotide sequence: TGCGCCAGCAGCTTGGCAGGGGCAGGCGGAAACACCATATATTTT. This codes for CASSLAGAGGNTIYF.

The chain employs TRBV11-3 and TRBJ2-7, with a tentative D call TRBD2 (7 bases). The V and J ends lost 1 base and 5 bases respectively, with 15 bases between them. This CDR3 has 15 residues. CDR1 and CDR2 (germline): SGHNT, YENEEA. This CDR3 reads CASSLVAGAINEQYF. CDR3 in DNA: TGTGCCAGCAGCTTAGTCGCGGGGGCGATAAACGAGCAGTACTTC.

The chain combines TRBV5-4 with TRBJ1-3; 8 nucleotides agree with TRBD1. The CDR3 totals 15 residues. Germline V gene lookup returns CDR1 SGHNT and CDR2 YYREEE (reference sequence). Trimming removed 4 bases from V and 4 bases from J; junction bases left unmatched: 7. The CDR3 here is CASSTDRATGNTIYF. The DNA of the CDR3 is TGTGCCAGCAGCACGGACAGGGCCACGGGAAACACCATATATTTT.

The chain is built from TRBV7-2 and TRBJ1-1; unclear D gene. Germline V gene sequence: CDR1 SGHTA, CDR2 FQGNSA. Trimming stripped 5 bases from V and 0 bases from J, with 7 bases between. The CDR3 is 13 residues long. The CDR3 here is CASSPQMNTEAFF. DNA of the CDR3: TGTGCCAGCAGCCCTCAGATGAACACTGAAGCTTTCTTT.

About this clone: One end of the junction fails to match germline, which may point to a read error. Here the CDR3 DNA reads TGTGCCAGCAGTCCCCACACGGGGCGCTCCCACGAGCAGTACTTC. Its translation is CASSPHTGRSHEQYF. This chain uses TRBV28 with TRBJ2-7; tentatively, D is TRBD1 or TRBD2 (5 bases each). Per germline, CDR1 MDHEN and CDR2 SYDVKM. This CDR3 has 15 amino acids.

This clone has just a few counts. The chain has TRBV28 and TRBJ1-1, with D perhaps matching TRBD1 (5 bases). Germline V gene lookup returns CDR1 MDHEN and CDR2 SYDVKM. V shed 3 bases and J shed 2 bases, with 10 bases lying between them. This CDR3 has 14 residues. In DNA, the CDR3 is TGTGCCAGCAGTTTTGGGGGATATAACACTGAAGCTTTCTTT. As protein: CASSFGGYNTEAFF.

This chain's CDR3 is CSGVYNEQFF. The DNA for the CDR3 is TGCAGTGGGGTCTACAATGAGCAGTTCTTC. The rearrangement joins TRBV20-1 to TRBJ2-1; D not resolved. V dropped 7 bases and J dropped 3 bases, with 4 bases sitting between them. The CDR3 runs to 10 residues. Germline assignment: CDR1 DFQATT and CDR2 SNEGSKA (reference sequence).

The rearrangement joins TRBV5-4 to TRBJ2-3; either TRBD1 or TRBD2 may fit D (5 bases each). The V gene's germline CDR1 is SGHNT and CDR2 YYREEE (reference sequence). V lost 2 bases and J 2 bases, leaving 9 bases between the germline ends. The CDR3 has 14 residues. The CDR3 spells CASSLEGYTDTQYF. The CDR3, as DNA: TGTGCCAGCAGCTTAGAGGGGTACACAGATACGCAGTATTTT.

The chain links TRBV5-4 to TRBJ1-5; D gene unclear. Germline V gene data show CDR1 as SGHNT and CDR2 as YYREEE (reference sequence). This CDR3 is 12 amino acids long. V dropped 6 bases and J dropped 9 bases, with 13 bases sitting between them. CDR3 region: CASNLDFGPQHF. CDR3 coding DNA: TGTGCCAGCAACTTAGACTTTGGGCCCCAGCATTTT.

The chain recombines TRBV28 with TRBJ1-3; TRBD1 agrees at 9 bases. Trimming at V came to 1 base and at J to 4 bases, leaving 5 bases not matched to a gene. Germline V gives CDR1 MDHEN, CDR2 SYDVKM. This CDR3 is 16 amino acids long. CDR3 residues: CASSLSGQGYGNTIYF. The DNA for the CDR3 is TGTGCCAGCAGTTTATCCGGACAGGGGTACGGAAACACCATATATTTT.